Listed here are 30 T cell receptor beta chains from one sample, sequenced in a study of T cell responses to AZD1222 COVID-19 vaccine. Sequenced by immunoSEQ multiplex PCR; TCRdb stores in-frame clones only, minus some. The sample lists roughly 99,000 clones; around 90% were seen once. The sequenced sample was peripheral blood, obtained 28 days after the second AZD1222 dose. Receptors originate from an adult who received the AZD1222 COVID-19 vaccine.

This chain connects TRBV28 to TRBJ2-2; maybe TRBD2 (5 bases). The V gene lost 7 bases and the J gene lost 2 bases, with 14 bases spanning the gap. Per germline, CDR1 MDHEN and CDR2 SYDVKM. This CDR3 comprises 15 residues. The chain's CDR3 is CASIGNRGNTGELFF. The CDR3 nucleotides read TGTGCCAGCATAGGGAATCGGGGAAACACCGGGGAGCTGTTTTTT.

This clone was detected only a few times. The chain employs TRBV7-2 and TRBJ1-5; D gene unclear. V lost 1 base, J lost 4 bases, and 11 bases lay in between. The CDR3 contains 15 residues. Germline values: CDR1 SGHTA, CDR2 FQGNSA. As DNA, the CDR3 is TGTGCCAGCAGCTTAGGTTCCCCACGGAATCAGCCCCAGCATTTT. Its translation is CASSLGSPRNQPQHF.

This chain uses TRBV9 with TRBJ2-3; 10 nucleotides line up with TRBD2. Germline V gene data show CDR1 as SGDLS and CDR2 as YYNGEE. The CDR3 sequence is 15 residues long. V lost 4 bases, J lost 3 bases, and 5 bases stayed unmatched. The CDR3 loop reads CASSLAGGRTDTQYF. CDR3 DNA sequence: TGTGCCAGCAGCTTAGCGGGAGGACGAACAGATACGCAGTATTTT.

The chain links TRBV7-8 to TRBJ2-7; 9 bases map to TRBD2. The CDR3 spans 14 residues. Trimming removed 5 bases from V and 4 bases from J; junction bases left unmatched: 6. The V gene's germline CDR1 is SGHVS and CDR2 FQNEAQ. This chain's CDR3 is CASSPRGGRYEQYF. The CDR3 region has the DNA TGTGCCAGCAGCCCGCGGGGGGGTAGGTACGAGCAGTACTTC.

The rearrangement joins TRBV7-2 to TRBJ2-1; D possibly uses TRBD1 or TRBD2 (5 bases each). The CDR3 sequence is 15 residues long. Looked up from germline, CDR1 is SGHTA and CDR2 is FQGNSA. Trimming took off 3 bases at V and 4 bases at J, with 13 bases between the two ends. The CDR3: CASSFTRDRYNEQFF. The CDR3 nucleotides read TGTGCCAGCAGCTTCACCCGGGACCGGTACAATGAGCAGTTCTTC.

V usage is TRBV6-5 and J usage is TRBJ1-6, with TRBD1 matching 9 bases. The CDR3 consists of 16 residues. The V gene end was trimmed by 0 bases and the J gene end by 5 bases; junction bases not matched to a gene: 2. Germline loops: CDR1 MNHEY, CDR2 SVGAGI. The CDR3 nucleotides read TGTGCCAGCAGTTACTCACAGGGGGCCAATAATTCACCCCTCCACTTT. Translated: CASSYSQGANNSPLHF.

The chain links TRBV12-3 or TRBV12-4 to TRBJ2-7; perhaps TRBD1 as D (6 bases). CDR3 size: 12 residues. The V end lost 7 bases, the J end lost 6 bases, and 13 bases lay between the germline ends. DNA for the CDR3: TGTGCCAGCAAACAGGGATTTGGCGAGCAGTACTTC. This encodes CASKQGFGEQYF.

The rearrangement links TRBV7-9 to TRBJ2-7; maybe TRBD2 (5 bases). Trimming left V 4 bases short and J 2 bases short, with 12 bases between. From germline, CDR1 is SEHNR and CDR2 FQNEAQ (reference sequence). This CDR3 is built from 14 residues. The CDR3 DNA reads TGTGCCAGCAGCTCACTAGACCGGACCTACGAGCAGTACTTC. It is translated as CASSSLDRTYEQYF.

V is TRBV9 and J is TRBJ1-6; no reliable D call. This CDR3 region has 13 residues. Germline CDR1 is SGDLS and CDR2 is YYNGEE. Trimming stripped 3 bases from V and 7 bases from J, with 8 bases between. CDR3 sequence reads: CASSEWENSPLHF. DNA of the CDR3: TGTGCCAGCAGCGAATGGGAGAATTCACCCCTCCACTTT.

This chain connects TRBV25-1 to TRBJ1-3; D ambiguous. Germline V CDR1 and CDR2: MGHDK, SYGVNS. The CDR3 contains 13 residues. Trimming removed 7 bases at V and 4 bases at J, with 11 bases between. The CDR3 region has the DNA TGTGCCAGCAAACGACTCCCAGGAAACACCATATATTTT. Its translation is CASKRLPGNTIYF.

This clone was seen just once. The rearrangement uses TRBV4-3 and TRBJ2-3; 7 bases match TRBD2. V dropped 4 bases and J dropped 1; count of bases not matched to a gene: 8. Germline loops: CDR1 LGHNA, CDR2 YSLEER. CDR3 length: 16 residues. The CDR3 reads CASSLSSGEGTDTQYF. In DNA, the CDR3 is TGCGCCAGCAGCCTCTCTAGCGGAGAAGGCACAGATACGCAGTATTTT.

This clone was observed a few times. This chain uses TRBV19 with TRBJ2-7; the match to TRBD2 covers 8 bases. Germline V lookup: CDR1 LNHDA, CDR2 SQIVND (reference sequence). The CDR3 sequence is 13 residues long. V dropped 5 bases and J dropped 3; count of bases not matched to a gene: 3. CDR3 in amino acids: CASSPGGLYEQYF. In nucleotides, the CDR3 is TGTGCCAGTAGTCCGGGGGGGCTCTACGAGCAGTACTTC.

The chain joins TRBV11-2 to TRBJ1-5; D perhaps matches TRBD1 (6 bases). The CDR3 sequence is 14 residues long. V lost 1 base and J 5 bases, leaving 9 bases between the germline ends. Germline CDR1 and CDR2: SGHAT and FQNNGV. The DNA of the CDR3 is TGTGCCAGCAGCTTAGTGGGACAAGATCAGCCCCAGCATTTT. Its protein product is CASSLVGQDQPQHF.

The CDR3 DNA reads as TGTGCCATCAGTGAGTCTGGGCAGAGAAACAATGAGCAGTTCTTC. It yields the protein CAISESGQRNNEQFF. The chain is built from TRBV10-3 and TRBJ2-1; D is undetermined. Germline lookup yields CDR1 ENHRY and CDR2 SYGVKD. This CDR3 is 15 amino acids long. V lost 0 bases and J lost 5, with 11 bases in between.

This chain connects TRBV3-1 (or the pseudogene TRBV3-2) to TRBJ2-1; D possibly uses TRBD1 or TRBD2 (6 bases each). The CDR3 is 15 amino acids. The V and J ends lost 2 bases and 4 bases respectively, with 12 bases between them. Germline CDR1 and CDR2: LGHDT and YNNKEL (reference sequence). CDR3 DNA sequence: TGTGCCAGCAGCCAAAGTCGCGGGACATACAATGAGCAGTTCTTC. Amino acid sequence: CASSQSRGTYNEQFF.

This chain connects TRBV27 to TRBJ1-2; D may be TRBD1 (5 bases). Germline V CDR1 and CDR2: MNHEY, SMNVEV (reference sequence). The CDR3 spans 14 residues. The V gene lost 6 bases and the J gene lost 6 bases, with 17 bases spanning the gap. CDR3 residues: CASSPGRGGNGYTF. The CDR3 nucleotides are TGTGCCAGCAGCCCCGGGAGGGGAGGGAATGGCTACACCTTC.

The chain uses TRBV19 and TRBJ1-5, with D possibly being TRBD1 (5 bases). Germline assignment: CDR1 LNHDA and CDR2 SQIVND (reference sequence). The CDR3 is 16 residues long. The germline V and J ends were trimmed by 2 bases and 4 bases, with 15 bases remaining between them. As DNA, the CDR3 is TGTGCCAGTAGTATATGGGCCCCAGGGTCTAATCAGCCCCAGCATTTT. Translating it yields CASSIWAPGSNQPQHF.

V is TRBV11-3 and J is TRBJ2-7; 9 nucleotides line up with TRBD2. Germline V CDR1 and CDR2: SGHNT, YENEEA. The junction had 3 bases not matched to a gene; V was cut back by 3 bases and J by 0 bases. The CDR3 runs 15 residues. CDR3 sequence: CASSLGRGGSYEQYF. In DNA, the CDR3 is TGTGCCAGCAGCTTGGGGCGGGGGGGCTCCTACGAGCAGTACTTC.

J is TRBJ2-3 and V is TRBV13, with D hard to call. The V end was cut by 7 bases, the J end by 0 bases, with 11 bases between. This CDR3 comprises 14 residues. The germline CDR1 and CDR2 sequences are PRHDT and FYEKMQ (reference sequence). The CDR3, as DNA: TGTGCCAGCAAATCACCAACTAGCACAGATACGCAGTATTTT. Translating gives CASKSPTSTDTQYF.

The chain joins TRBV7-9 to TRBJ2-2; the match to TRBD2 covers 11 bases. Germline assignment: CDR1 SEHNR and CDR2 FQNEAQ (reference sequence). V lost 5 bases to trimming and J lost 5 bases; unmatched junction nucleotides: 4. The CDR3 totals 15 residues. In nucleotides, the CDR3 is TGTGCCAGCAGCATCAGACTAGCGGGGACCGGGGAGCTGTTTTTT. Protein: CASSIRLAGTGELFF. Combining the CDR3 with reference TRBV7-9 and TRBJ2-2 gives the whole variable domain DTGVSQNPRHKITKRGQNVTFRCDPISEHNRLYWYRQTLGQGPEFLTYFQNEAQLEKSRLLSDRFSAERPKGSFSTLEIQRTEQGDSAMYLCASSIRLAGTGELFFGEGSRLTVL.

The chain combines TRBV10-3 with TRBJ1-4; D call uncertain. Germline loops: CDR1 ENHRY, CDR2 SYGVKD. The CDR3 is made up of 16 amino acids. Trimming took off 6 bases at V and 6 bases at J, with 20 bases between the two ends. The CDR3 protein is CAISPGRQPRDEKLFF. The DNA of the CDR3 is TGTGCCATCAGCCCTGGACGCCAACCCCGCGATGAAAAACTGTTTTTT.

V is TRBV13 and J is TRBJ1-1; possibly TRBD1 for D (5 bases). The CDR3 spans 17 residues. Looked up from germline, CDR1 is PRHDT and CDR2 is FYEKMQ (reference sequence). V was cut by 4 bases and J by 2 bases, with 20 bases left in between. The CDR3 region is CASSSRGSPSINTEAFF. The CDR3, as DNA: TGTGCCAGCAGCTCTCGGGGCAGCCCCTCAATTAACACTGAAGCTTTCTTT.

This chain links TRBV19 with TRBJ1-4; the D is unclear. Trimming shortened V by 5 bases and J by 0 bases, and 10 bases separated the two germline ends. Germline lookup yields CDR1 LNHDA and CDR2 SQIVND (reference sequence). The CDR3 loop spans 15 amino acids. The CDR3 coding sequence is TGTGCCAGTAGTGTAGGGAGTGCAACTAATGAAAAACTGTTTTTT. Residues: CASSVGSATNEKLFF.

The V call is TRBV6-1, the J call TRBJ1-2, with D perhaps TRBD1 (6 bases). This CDR3 contains 14 residues. CDR1 is MNHNS and CDR2 is SASEGT in the germline V gene. V shed 0 bases and J shed 7 bases, with 12 bases lying between them. CDR3 residues: CASSEAGGRGGYTF. CDR3 DNA: TGTGCCAGCAGTGAAGCGGGGGGCAGGGGTGGCTACACCTTC.

This rearrangement joins TRBV9 to TRBJ2-1; TRBD2 matches 9 bases. The J segment lost 10 bases and the V segment lost 2 bases, leaving 10 bases of the junction unmatched. The CDR3 is made up of 15 amino acids. Germline loops: CDR1 SGDLS, CDR2 YYNGEE. The CDR3 sequence: CASSVSGRPQEEQFF. As DNA, the CDR3 is TGTGCCAGCAGCGTCAGCGGGAGGCCCCAGGAGGAGCAGTTCTTC.

This chain links TRBV5-4 with TRBJ1-2, with 7 nucleotides matching TRBD1. Germline CDR1 and CDR2: SGHNT and YYREEE (reference sequence). Trimming at V came to 0 bases and at J to 8 bases, leaving 4 bases not matched to a gene. This CDR3 has 13 amino acids. CDR3 bases: TGTGCCAGCAGCTTGGTGAGAGGGGGCGGCTACACCTTC. Residues: CASSLVRGGGYTF.

The chain employs TRBV6-5 and TRBJ2-2, with D maybe TRBD1 (6 bases). The germline gives CDR1 MNHEY, CDR2 SVGAGI. The CDR3 runs to 15 residues. Deletions cut 6 bases from V and 3 bases from J, with 14 bases between. CDR3 protein: CASRPGTLYTGELFF. CDR3 nucleotide sequence: TGTGCCAGCAGACCCGGGACACTTTACACCGGGGAGCTGTTTTTT.

The chain uses TRBV6-5 and TRBJ1-5; D is uncertain. Trimming took off 5 bases at V and 3 bases at J, with 14 bases between the two ends. CDR3 size: 15 residues. Looked up from germline, CDR1 is MNHEY and CDR2 is SVGAGI. The CDR3 nucleotides are TGTGCCAGCAGTCACGAGGCCCATAACAATCAGCCCCAGCATTTT. Its translation is CASSHEAHNNQPQHF.

This clone was found once. The rearrangement joins TRBV7-9 to TRBJ2-1, with 9 bases fitting TRBD1. Germline V gene data show CDR1 as SEHNR and CDR2 as FQNEAQ (reference sequence). The CDR3 covers 19 residues. Trimming took 5 bases from V and 0 from J; bases not matched to a gene: 14. The CDR3 sequence: CASSPAGAGQGSSYNEQFF. The CDR3 bases are TGTGCCAGCAGCCCGGCGGGGGCCGGACAGGGGAGCTCCTACAATGAGCAGTTCTTC.

The gene calls are TRBV11-2 and TRBJ2-7; 9 nucleotides agree with TRBD2. Trimming cost V 5 bases and J 0 bases; bases outside gene matches: 5. Per germline, CDR1 SGHAT and CDR2 FQNNGV. This CDR3 is 15 amino acids long. The DNA of the CDR3 is TGTGCCAGCAGCCCTGGGACTAGCAGCTCCTACGAGCAGTACTTC. This sequence encodes CASSPGTSSSYEQYF.